Listed here is a single T cell receptor (beta chain). The sample belongs to a study of OX40 agonist ivuxolimab in advanced cancers. The CDR3 runs 16 residues. Per the germline V gene, CDR1 is LNHDA and CDR2 is SQIVND (reference sequence). After removal of 6 bases from V and 0 bases from J, the junction contained 6 bases not matched to a gene. Profiled with immunoSEQ multiplex PCR; TCRdb holds only in-frame clones, not every one. The data show some 30,000 clones, with 65% to 75% seen just once and 9.5% to 15% held by the top ten. This sequence originates from an adult with an advanced solid tumor such as melanoma, head and neck, liver or kidney cancer. Sequencing used CD4+ or CD8+ T cells sorted from blood, obtained in a trial of the OX40 agonist ivuxolimab. The chain is built from TRBV19 and TRBJ2-4; 9 positions match TRBD1. CDR3 DNA: TGTGCCAGTAGCCCGGGGACAGGGAGAGCCAAAAACATTCAGTACTTC. Translated: CASSPGTGRAKNIQYF.